These T cell receptor beta chains were read from a single sample in a study of blood T cell repertoires in COVID-19. Only in-frame clones appear in the TCRdb table, and some are missing; sequencing was by immunoSEQ multiplex PCR. In the table there are some 150,000 clones, around nine tenths of which are singletons. What was sequenced was peripheral blood. These receptors were collected from a woman aged 55-69 years with acute or convalescent COVID-19. CDR3s leave out the opening cysteine and the closing phenylalanine or tryptophan. A D gene is named only where the DNA matches it firmly. Rows may omit the clone size; those that give it use once, few, many or a size class.

>NA|TRBV5-1|NA|TRBJ1-4
ASSLGGTPTNEKLF
>NA|TRBV7-2|NA|TRBJ2-7
ASSLATAQDSYEQY
>NA|TRBV11-3|NA|TRBJ2-2
ASSDLTTGELF
>TRBD1|TRBV30|NA|TRBJ1-1
ACDRVGQGVEAF
>NA|TRBV30|NA|TRBJ1-5
AWSVGDSQPQH
>TRBD2|TRBV4-3|NA|TRBJ2-1
ASSLFTSGGLNEQF
>TRBD1|TRBV6-5|NA|TRBJ1-1
ASSYSGRGPPTEAF
>TRBD1|TRBV18|NA|TRBJ1-1
ASSPGTANTEAF
>NA|TRBV2|NA|TRBJ1-5
ASSERTPQNQPQH
>TRBD1|TRBV4-1|once|TRBJ1-6
ASSLGQGGSPLH
>NA|TRBV19|once|TRBJ1-6
ASGAGPYSPLH
>TRBD1|TRBV3-1/TRBV3-2|NA|TRBJ1-4
ASSQTGGEKLF
>TRBD2|TRBV5-4|NA|TRBJ2-7
ASSPTGGSPPYEQY
>TRBD1|TRBV7-8|NA|TRBJ1-1
ASSLGTVNTEAF
>NA|TRBV6-6|NA|TRBJ2-5
ASSAGVAQY
>TRBD1|TRBV6-5|NA|TRBJ1-2
ASTIQTGDYGYT
>TRBD1|TRBV12-3/TRBV12-4|NA|TRBJ2-7
ASRPGQSYEQY
>TRBD1|TRBV24-1|NA|TRBJ2-7
ATSDATGTGGLLQY
>TRBD1|TRBV7-9|NA|TRBJ1-6
ASVRTGGNSPLH
>NA|TRBV7-2|NA|TRBJ1-5
ASSLLSNQPQH
>NA|TRBV5-1|NA|TRBJ1-5
ASSRASGRNQPQH
>TRBD1|TRBV3-1/TRBV3-2|NA|TRBJ2-3
ASSQDLGTGQATQY
>TRBD1|TRBV19|few|TRBJ1-5
ASSIVQGAVQPQH
>TRBD1|TRBV7-2|NA|TRBJ2-3
ASSLYSIRGRGTDTQY
>NA|TRBV5-1|NA|TRBJ1-1
ASSLELGREAF
>NA|TRBV4-2|few|TRBJ2-3
ASSRESRGTSTDTQY
>NA|TRBV4-3|NA|TRBJ1-2
ASSQERETPNYGYT
>NA|TRBV3-1/TRBV3-2|NA|TRBJ1-4
ASSQDPRGATNEKLF
>TRBD2|TRBV27|NA|TRBJ2-5
ASRPSGTGETQY
>TRBD1|TRBV5-1|NA|TRBJ2-1
ASSLGPRDRSGF
>TRBD1|TRBV28|NA|TRBJ1-5
ASSLSGTENQPQH
>TRBD2|TRBV7-2|NA|TRBJ2-1
ASSLAPSGAYNEQF
>NA|TRBV4-3|once|TRBJ1-2
ASSPGAGYT
>TRBD1|TRBV5-1|NA|TRBJ2-5
ASNRGQYQETQY
>TRBD2|TRBV18|NA|TRBJ2-1
ASSPTPGLAGGLSYNEQF
>NA|TRBV6-6|once|TRBJ1-2
ASRSRDTGSYGYT
>TRBD1|TRBV7-9|few|TRBJ1-5
ASSSGPDRDSQPQH
>NA|TRBV6-6|NA|TRBJ1-5
ASSDGRVNNQPQH
>NA|TRBV19|NA|TRBJ1-4
ASKLWSPGSTNEKLF
>TRBD2|TRBV5-4|NA|TRBJ2-7
ASSWGGLAGVREQY
>TRBD1|TRBV7-2|few|TRBJ2-7
ASSRTGAGYEQY
>NA|TRBV27|NA|TRBJ1-5
ASSLTVNQPQH
>NA|TRBV19|NA|TRBJ2-6
ASSPDSFSGANVLT
>NA|TRBV28|NA|TRBJ2-7
ASSLARQFHRNEQY
>NA|TRBV28|once|TRBJ1-6
ASSFFILSSYNSPLH
>NA|TRBV19|NA|TRBJ1-1
ASSMVFFQGVAAF
>NA|TRBV2|few|TRBJ1-5
ASSWEGISNQPQH
>TRBD2|TRBV4-1|NA|TRBJ2-7
ASSQGGGDSEQY
>NA|TRBV10-3|few|TRBJ1-1
AIRDSNTEAF
>NA|TRBV28|NA|TRBJ1-1
ASSTFRVKGYTEAF
>NA|TRBV27|once|TRBJ2-7
ASRTTVGFQQY
>NA|TRBV7-9|NA|TRBJ1-2
ASSKAPGIPYGYT
>NA|TRBV4-3|NA|TRBJ1-1
ASSQEQGIVNTEAF
>NA|TRBV19|NA|TRBJ2-4
ASSVGALQY
>NA|TRBV7-7|NA|TRBJ2-5
ASSLGGLQETQY
>TRBD2|TRBV18|NA|TRBJ2-1
ASSPTSGGAQVINEQF
>NA|TRBV7-9|once|TRBJ1-1
ASSFDRANTEAF
>NA|TRBV7-6|NA|TRBJ1-5
ASSPRAGDYQPQH
>NA|TRBV5-1|NA|TRBJ2-1
ASSLVGGLGYNEQF
>NA|TRBV28|once|TRBJ2-7
ASSRGYPYEQY